Listed below are T cell receptor beta chains from one sample, sequenced in a study of T cells in Graves' hyperthyroidism and ophthalmopathy. TCRdb reanalysed the multiplex PCR reads using MiXCR and keeps one entry per CDR3 protein. The table shows under 300,000 distinct CDR3 sequences, with approximately 12% occurring only once. Sequencing used blood. The receptor set was obtained from a woman aged 25 to 39 with Graves' hyperthyroidism that later progressed to Graves' ophthalmopathy. The CDR3 runs from the conserved cysteine through the conserved F or W. D genes are given only for firm matches. Some rows have no size entry. The others give once, few or many, or a class for an expanded clone.

d_call clone_size cdr3_length j_call v_call cdr3_nt cdr3_aa
. many 15 TRBJ2-7 TRBV5-1 TGCGCCAGCAGCGCCTCAGCGGCACATTCCTACGAGCAGTACTTC CASSASAAHSYEQYF
TRBD1 . 16 TRBJ1-1 TRBV27 TGTGCCAGCAGGGACCTCGCAGGGGGCGGGAACACTGAAGCTTTCTTT CASRDLAGGGNTEAFF
. . 16 TRBJ1-4 TRBV11-1 TGTGCCAGCAGCTTACTGTCCTCGGGGACGGGTGAAAAACTGTTTTTT CASSLLSSGTGEKLFF
TRBD2 many 16 TRBJ2-7 TRBV3-1 TGTGCCAGCAGCCCTCCGTGGACTAGCGGGAGATACGAGCAGTACTTC CASSPPWTSGRYEQYF
TRBD2 many 16 TRBJ2-1 TRBV29-1 TGCAGCGTTGACCGAAACGTAGCGGGCAAATACAATGAGCAGTTCTTC CSVDRNVAGKYNEQFF
TRBD1 many 15 TRBJ1-2 TRBV10-3 TGTGCCATCAGTGCCTGGACAGGTCTTAACTATGGCTACACCTTC CAISAWTGLNYGYTF
TRBD1 many 15 TRBJ2-7 TRBV7-9 TGTGCCAGCAGCCAAGGGACAGGGAGGAAATACGAGCAGTACTTC CASSQGTGRKYEQYF
. . 13 TRBJ2-1 TRBV10-3 TGTGCCATCAGCGAGGGGGTTTACAATGAGCAGTTCTTC CAISEGVYNEQFF
. many 16 TRBJ2-1 TRBV28 TGTGCCAGCAGTCCCAGGCTAGCGAGCTCCTACAATGAGCAGTTCTTC CASSPRLASSYNEQFF
. once 15 TRBJ1-2 TRBV5-1 TGCGCCAGCAGCTTTAACTTACAAGGGGCAGGGGGCTACACCTTC CASSFNLQGAGGYTF
. many 16 TRBJ2-7 TRBV7-2 TGTGCCAGCAGCTTTGGTCCTATGCCGAGCACCTACGAGCAGTACTTC CASSFGPMPSTYEQYF
TRBD2 many 13 TRBJ2-7 TRBV7-3 TGTGCCAGCAGCTTAGGGGGGGACTACGAGCAGTACTTC CASSLGGDYEQYF
. . 12 TRBJ2-3 TRBV29-1 TGCAGCGTTGGGGACGGATCGGATACGCAGTATTTT CSVGDGSDTQYF
. many 14 TRBJ1-4 TRBV12-3/TRBV12-4 TGTGCCAGCATTTCGGGGAGGGGGTCGGAAAAACTGTTTTTT CASISGRGSEKLFF
TRBD1 . 15 TRBJ2-3 TRBV7-2 TGTGCCAGCAGCTGGGGACAGGGCCCGGGGGATACGCAGTATTTT CASSWGQGPGDTQYF
. once 12 TRBJ1-2 TRBV9 TGTGCCAGCAGCGCTCATAACTATGGCTACACCTTC CASSAHNYGYTF
TRBD1 few 16 TRBJ2-1 TRBV24-1 TGTGCCACCAGTGATATCCGGGACAGGGGCGGGAATGAGCAGTTCTTC CATSDIRDRGGNEQFF
. . 15 TRBJ1-4 TRBV20-1 TGCAGTGCTAGAGATGGGGCCACGCCAGATGAAAAACTGTTTTTT CSARDGATPDEKLFF
TRBD2 many 17 TRBJ2-1 TRBV7-3 TGTGCCAGCAGCCTCACTAGCGGGTTGGCCCCCTACAATGAGCAGTTCTTC CASSLTSGLAPYNEQFF
. many 15 TRBJ2-1 TRBV27 TGTGCCAGCAGTTTATCTGCTAGCGCCTACAATGAGCAGTTCTTC CASSLSASAYNEQFF
TRBD1 many 14 TRBJ1-5 TRBV2 TGTGCCAGCAGGACAGGGGATAGCAATCAGCCCCAGCATTTT CASRTGDSNQPQHF